The T cell receptor (beta chain) described here comes from a study of blood T cell repertoires in COVID-19 (dated by TCRdb to 2020 to 2022). Notes on the research overall: Samples covering the acute and convalescent phases of COVID-19 were provided by collaborators in the United States, Italy and Spain. The material from the prospective study consisted of cDNA or gDNA derived from T cells, B-cell-depleted T cells, or PBMCs. Subjects who had been exposed to COVID-19, were actively infected with it, or had recovered from it provided the deeply sampled blood TCRbeta repertoires that made up the dataset. The repertoires were released in a freely available public database meant as a resource for research on the immune response to SARS-CoV-2. The samples were drawn from the first 160 participants of the ongoing ImmuneRACE study and from 1,200 or so subjects provided by 6 global collaborators. Sample metadata almost always included a de-identified subject ID, COVID-19 status, age in years and sex. HLA class I and class II types, where available, came from metadata supplied by the sample provider rather than from assay-based typing. General conclusions and limits of the study: The quantity of clinical and demographic metadata differed by source and by participant and was supplied without curation.

Details on this clone: Which antigen it targets is not known. No much larger clone exists at a distance of one base, and base qualities are not known.

One collaborating source in Seattle enrolled patients during active infection and followed them longitudinally through the course of disease. Collaborating institutions collected whole blood in K2EDTA tubes following their own protocols. For TCRbeta analysis, collaborator samples were shipped as frozen whole blood, as isolated PBMCs, or as DNA extracted from either sample type. The immunoSEQ Assay, a bias-controlled multiplex PCR, was used to amplify TCRbeta CDR3 regions from genomic DNA. Turning to the authors' computational methods: Within the assay, amplification of reference gene primers was used to estimate how many nucleated cells each sample contained. To quantify the absolute abundance of each unique TCRbeta CDR3 rearrangement, sequence reads were collapsed and filtered. For each sample, productive Simpson clonality was calculated by taking the square root of Simpson's diversity index across productive rearrangements. The clones in this table, taken by TCRdb from immuneACCESS, are in-frame only. Not every clone is retained; where verified, under half of the shortfall comes from an unresolved V gene, and the cause of the rest is unknown. D and trimming were read from the DNA, whereas the V and J calls and clone size are those reported in that table. For this sample there are 260,000 or so clones; 81% appear just once. The ten largest clones represent 7.5% to 8% of the sample.

The sequencing input was peripheral blood. This sequence originates from a woman older than 75 with COVID-19, enrolled during active disease.

Here the CDR3 is given as CASSIRQGSGYTF. Read as DNA, the sequence is TGTGCCAGCAGCATTAGACAGGGTTCTGGCTACACCTTC. Recombination joined TRBV7-3 with TRBJ1-2, and TRBD1 matches 7 of the central bases. The germline V gene yields SGHTA for CDR1 and FQGTGA for CDR2. From its cysteine to its phenylalanine, the CDR3 spans 13 amino acids. The DNA shown is the 39-base CDR3, in frame from base 1. Trimmed from V: 5 bases; trimmed from J: 7 bases; junction bases lacking a gene match: 7. With all but the CDR3 taken from the reference TRBV7-3 and TRBJ1-2 genes, the full variable domain is: GAGVSQTPSNKVTEKGKYVELRCDPISGHTALYWYRQSLGQGPEFLIYFQGTGAADDSGLPNDRFFAVRPEGSVSTLKIQRTERGDSAVYLCASSIRQGSGYTFGSGTRLTVV.